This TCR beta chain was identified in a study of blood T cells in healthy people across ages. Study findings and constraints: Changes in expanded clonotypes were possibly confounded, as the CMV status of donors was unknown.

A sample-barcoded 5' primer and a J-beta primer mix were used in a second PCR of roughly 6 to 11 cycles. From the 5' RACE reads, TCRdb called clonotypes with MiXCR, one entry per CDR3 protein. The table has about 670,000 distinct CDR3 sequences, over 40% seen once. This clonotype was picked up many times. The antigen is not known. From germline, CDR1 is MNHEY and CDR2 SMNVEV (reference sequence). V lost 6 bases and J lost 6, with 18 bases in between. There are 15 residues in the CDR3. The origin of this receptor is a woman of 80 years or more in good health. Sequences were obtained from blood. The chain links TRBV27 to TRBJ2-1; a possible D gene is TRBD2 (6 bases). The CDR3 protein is CASRSNGAGTNEQFF. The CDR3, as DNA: TGTGCCAGCAGATCCAACGGGGCGGGGACCAATGAGCAGTTCTTC.